This is a list of T cell receptor beta chains from one sample in a study of T cell changes during pregnancy in multiple sclerosis. The table came from immunoSEQ multiplex PCR; TCRdb's copy has only in-frame clones and leaves some out. The data show 40,000 to 45,000 clones, around 92% seen once. Sequenced here: CD4+ T cells from peripheral blood mononuclear cells, sampled in the second trimester of pregnancy. The receptors derive from a female donor in good health, enrolled as a control in a pregnancy study. The CDR3 runs from the conserved cysteine through the conserved F or W. The order of the fields is V gene, J gene, D gene, CDR3 protein, CDR3 DNA. D genes are given only for firm matches.

V: TRBV9
J: TRBJ1-1
D: TRBD1
CDR3: CASNRATGGRAFF
DNA: TGTGCCAGCAACCGTGCCACAGGGGGCAGGGCTTTCTTT

V: TRBV10-1
J: TRBJ2-3
D: TRBD2
CDR3: CASSAGLALGEGTQYF
DNA: TGCGCCAGCAGTGCGGGACTAGCCCTAGGAGAGGGTACGCAGTATTTT

V: TRBV28
J: TRBJ2-1
D: TRBD1
CDR3: CASNVQGWAGYNEQFF
DNA: TGTGCCAGCAACGTACAGGGGTGGGCCGGCTACAATGAGCAGTTCTTC

V: TRBV5-4
J: TRBJ2-2
D: TRBD2
CDR3: CASSPGTSDTGELFF
DNA: TGTGCCAGCAGCCCCGGGACTAGTGACACCGGGGAGCTGTTTTTT

V: TRBV4-1
J: TRBJ2-3
D: .
CDR3: CASTADFTRGITDTQYF
DNA: TGCGCCAGCACGGCCGACTTTACCCGGGGGATCACAGATACGCAGTATTTT

V: TRBV5-1
J: TRBJ2-5
D: .
CDR3: CASRDLRGIQETQYF
DNA: TGCGCCAGCCGGGACTTACGGGGGATCCAAGAGACCCAGTACTTC

V: TRBV7-9
J: TRBJ1-4
D: TRBD1
CDR3: CASSLLGQREGKLFF
DNA: TGTGCCAGCAGCTTGCTGGGACAGAGAGAGGGAAAACTGTTTTTT

V: TRBV7-9
J: TRBJ2-5
D: .
CDR3: CASSSAETQYF
DNA: TGTGCCAGCAGCTCTGCGGAGACCCAGTACTTC

V: TRBV28
J: TRBJ2-7
D: TRBD2
CDR3: CASSLFGGWGGEQYF
DNA: TGTGCCAGCAGTTTATTCGGCGGATGGGGGGGCGAGCAGTACTTC

V: TRBV18
J: TRBJ1-1
D: .
CDR3: CASSPTAVPFMNTEAFF
DNA: TGTGCCAGCTCACCGACAGCCGTTCCATTTATGAACACTGAAGCTTTCTTT

V: TRBV15
J: TRBJ2-2
D: .
CDR3: CATSPGAGELFF
DNA: TGTGCCACCAGCCCCGGGGCCGGGGAGCTGTTTTTT

V: TRBV6-5
J: TRBJ1-1
D: TRBD1
CDR3: CASSRDRWMNTEAFF
DNA: TGTGCCAGCAGTAGGGACAGGTGGATGAACACTGAAGCTTTCTTT

V: TRBV11-1
J: TRBJ2-3
D: TRBD2
CDR3: CASTLSGGSTDTQYF
DNA: TGTGCCAGCACCCTGAGCGGGGGGAGCACAGATACGCAGTATTTT

V: TRBV6-5
J: TRBJ1-1
D: .
CDR3: CASKEPQGLGAFF
DNA: TGTGCCAGCAAGGAACCTCAGGGGCTGGGAGCTTTCTTT

V: TRBV27
J: TRBJ2-7
D: .
CDR3: CASSHGSGYEQYF
DNA: TGTGCCAGCAGTCACGGGAGTGGCTACGAGCAGTACTTC

V: TRBV12-5
J: TRBJ1-2
D: TRBD1
CDR3: CASGLVKVDRVYGYTF
DNA: TGTGCTAGTGGTTTGGTAAAGGTTGACAGGGTCTATGGCTACACCTTC